The next 15 T cell receptor beta chains were all read from a single sample in a study of control samples from healthy donors and cancer patients. Assay: immunoSEQ multiplex PCR; the TCRdb copy retains only in-frame clones and omits some. The sample lists about 140,000 clones, 90% to 95% occurring once. Sequenced sample: blood. All receptors derive from a man aged 40-49 years in good health.

A few counts support this clone. The chain combines TRBV6-6 with TRBJ1-5; 10 bases are a match to TRBD1. The CDR3 is 13 residues long. V lost 6 bases, J lost 7 bases, and 3 bases stayed unmatched. Germline CDR1 is MNHNY and CDR2 is SVGAGI (reference sequence). The CDR3, as DNA: TGTGCCAGCAGCGACAGGGGGCAACAGCCCCAGCATTTT. This gives the protein CASSDRGQQPQHF.

This chain uses TRBV15 with TRBJ1-1, with a weak D call TRBD1 (5 bases). CDR3 size: 11 residues. From germline, CDR1 is LNHNV and CDR2 YYDKDF (reference sequence). Trimming cost V 9 bases and J 5 bases, with 10 bases left between them. The CDR3 nucleotides read TGTGCCACTCTAAAGGGGACTGAAGCTTTCTTT. It translates to CATLKGTEAFF.

CDR3 region: CASSLRSAGELFF. The DNA for the CDR3 is TGTGCCAGCAGTTTAAGGTCGGCCGGGGAGCTGTTTTTT. The chain is built from TRBV27 and TRBJ2-2; D call uncertain. This CDR3 comprises 13 residues. Germline V gene data show CDR1 as MNHEY and CDR2 as SMNVEV (reference sequence). Trimming pared 2 bases from V and 6 bases from J, leaving 7 bases between.

V gene TRBV29-1 combines with J gene TRBJ2-7; either TRBD1 or TRBD2 may fit D (6 bases each). This CDR3 is 15 amino acids long. Germline lookup yields CDR1 SQVTM and CDR2 ANQGSEA. The DNA for the CDR3 is TGCAGGTCTATAGGGGGGAATAGCAGCTCCTACGAGCAGTACTTC. Its translation is CRSIGGNSSSYEQYF.

This sequence joins TRBV21-1 and TRBJ2-5; the D call of TRBD1 is as the table states it, not checked on the DNA. TRBV21-1 is noted as a pseudogene. This CDR3 contains 16 residues. CDR3 DNA: TGTGCCAGCAGCAACTCCACTCCGGGACAGGCGGAGACCCAGTACTTC. This gives the protein CASSNSTPGQAETQYF.

The chain has TRBV10-1 and TRBJ2-3; D is unclear. The CDR3 loop spans 12 amino acids. CDR1 is WNHNN, CDR2 SYGVQD, per germline (reference sequence). Trimming shortened V by 4 bases and J by 2 bases, and 4 bases separated the two germline ends. CDR3 sequence (DNA): TGCGCCAGCAGTGCATCCACAGATACGCAGTATTTT. This codes for CASSASTDTQYF.

This clone was recorded once. J is TRBJ2-5 and V is TRBV5-1; 7 positions agree with TRBD2. From germline, CDR1 is SGHRS and CDR2 YFSETQ. Trimming removed 4 bases from V and 1 base from J; junction bases left unmatched: 13. This CDR3 comprises 17 residues. This CDR3 reads CASSTGLRPTIQETQYF. CDR3 DNA: TGCGCCAGCAGCACGGGACTACGGCCTACCATCCAAGAGACCCAGTACTTC.

This chain joins TRBV4-3 and TRBJ1-1; TRBD1 matches 7 bases. V was clipped by 0 bases and J by 6 bases; unmatched bases: 13. Germline CDR1 is LGHNA and CDR2 is YSLEER. This CDR3 has 17 amino acids. CDR3 in amino acids: CASSQDGLRGERSEAFF. In DNA form, the CDR3 reads TGCGCCAGCAGCCAAGATGGCCTCAGGGGGGAAAGGTCTGAAGCTTTCTTT.

The CDR3 protein is CASSPGGVYGYTF. The DNA for the CDR3 is TGTGCCAGCAGCCCGGGGGGGGTCTATGGCTACACCTTC. The chain employs TRBV6-5 and TRBJ1-2, with a tentative D call TRBD1 (5 bases). CDR3 size: 13 residues. Germline CDR1 MNHEY, CDR2 SVGAGI. Trimming stripped 6 bases from V and 4 bases from J, with 12 bases between.

The chain is built from TRBV20-1 and TRBJ1-5; D call uncertain. The CDR3 contains 14 residues. The germline V gene encodes CDR1 DFQATT and CDR2 SNEGSKA (reference sequence). Deletions cut 3 bases from V and 6 bases from J, with 15 bases between. In nucleotides, the CDR3 is TGCAGTGCTAGTATCGGGAGGTTAGGTCAGCCCCAGCATTTT. Translation gives CSASIGRLGQPQHF.

V is TRBV9 and J is TRBJ1-2, with a tentative D call TRBD1 (5 bases). The V end lost 1 base, the J end lost 0 bases, and 25 bases lay between the germline ends. This CDR3 region has 20 residues. CDR1 and CDR2 (germline): SGDLS, YYNGEE. CDR3 in amino acids: CASSVPRRTRTGGANYGYTF. The CDR3 coding sequence is TGTGCCAGCAGCGTACCTCGGCGAACCAGGACGGGGGGGGCTAACTATGGCTACACCTTC.

V gene TRBV9 combines with J gene TRBJ1-3; D might be TRBD1 (5 bases). CDR3 size: 14 residues. Trimming cost V 0 bases and J 3 bases, with 7 bases left between them. Germline CDR1 and CDR2: SGDLS and YYNGEE. The DNA of the CDR3 is TGTGCCAGCAGCGTAGGGGGCGGTGGAAACACCATATATTTT. Amino acid sequence: CASSVGGGGNTIYF.

This chain connects TRBV6-5 to TRBJ1-2, with D unresolved. Trimming removed 6 bases from V and 6 bases from J, with 11 bases in between. The CDR3 spans 12 residues. CDR1 is MNHEY, CDR2 SVGAGI, per germline. This CDR3 is CASRGRQDGYTF. CDR3 coding DNA: TGTGCCAGCAGGGGCCGTCAGGATGGCTACACCTTC.

V gene TRBV4-1 combines with J gene TRBJ2-3; no reliable D call. V was pared by 0 bases and J by 6 bases, with 4 bases between. Germline V lookup: CDR1 MGHRA, CDR2 YSYEKL. This CDR3 is 12 amino acids long. In DNA form, the CDR3 reads TGCGCCAGCAGCCAAGAGTTGGATACGCAGTATTTT. Encoded protein: CASSQELDTQYF.

This sequence joins TRBV7-3 and TRBJ2-1, with 8 positions matching TRBD2. Germline CDR1 and CDR2: SGHTA and FQGTGA. After removal of 4 bases from V and 8 bases from J, the junction contained 13 bases not matched to a gene. This CDR3 is 16 amino acids long. CDR3 DNA sequence: TGTGCCAGCAGCTCAGCCGCAGTAGCGGGAATACATGAGCAGTTCTTC. This codes for CASSSAAVAGIHEQFF.